The next 24 T cell receptor beta chains were all read from a single sample in a study of cytomegalovirus exposure and HLA in healthy donors. This PCR relied on a set of 60 Vbeta primers and 13 Jbeta primers. Assay used: immunoSEQ multiplex PCR; TCRdb lists only in-frame clones, some missing. In the table there are approximately 59,000 clones, approximately 74% of which are singletons. Input material: PBMCs. These receptors all come from a man in his forties or fifties in good health and CMV-seropositive.

This clone came up a few times. The chain employs TRBV6-5 and TRBJ2-7; 8 nucleotides line up with TRBD1. With 7 bases clipped from V and 3 bases from J, the junction kept 8 bases outside the gene matches. The CDR3 is 14 residues long. From germline, CDR1 is MNHEY and CDR2 SVGAGI. The chain's CDR3 is CASTLDRAYYEQYF. CDR3 DNA sequence: TGTGCCAGCACCCTGGACAGGGCCTACTACGAGCAGTACTTC.

The genes are TRBV4-2 and TRBJ2-1; 7 nucleotides match TRBD2. Germline loops: CDR1 LGHNA, CDR2 YNFKEQ. This CDR3 has 19 residues. V shed 1 base, J shed 8 bases, and the junction held 20 bases outside the gene matches. This CDR3 is CASSQGPSLAKSPWDEQFF. CDR3 coding DNA: TGTGCCAGCAGCCAAGGCCCTTCACTAGCGAAGAGCCCATGGGATGAGCAGTTCTTC.

In this sample, this clone turned up a few times. The chain carries TRBV28 and TRBJ1-6; TRBD1 might be the D (6 bases). CDR1 and CDR2 from the germline V gene are MDHEN and SYDVKM. The CDR3 is 16 amino acids. Trimming removed 7 bases from V and 5 bases from J, with 18 bases in between. CDR3 loop: CASTLRGGADNSPLHF. The DNA for the CDR3 is TGTGCCAGCACCTTGCGGGGGGGCGCAGATAATTCACCCCTCCACTTT.

The chain uses TRBV4-3 and TRBJ2-7; D not resolved. V shed 1 base and J shed 4 bases, with 8 bases lying between them. The CDR3 sequence is 13 residues long. CDR1 LGHNA and CDR2 YSLEER come from the germline V gene. CDR3 sequence (DNA): TGCGCCAGCAGCCAAGGACTGATGTACGAGCAGTACTTC. It is translated as CASSQGLMYEQYF.

This clone has just a few counts. The chain carries TRBV30 and TRBJ2-2; 11 bases map to TRBD2. Germline V gives CDR1 GTSNPN, CDR2 SVGIG (reference sequence). J was trimmed by 2 bases and V by 5 bases; bases with no gene match: 13. The CDR3 loop spans 18 amino acids. Here the CDR3 DNA reads TGTGCCTGGGGGACAGAACTTAGCGGGGGGGTAAACACCGGGGAGCTGTTTTTT. Its protein product is CAWGTELSGGVNTGELFF.

This chain links TRBV19 with TRBJ2-7; 8 bases line up with TRBD1. This CDR3 has 15 amino acids. The trim removed 1 base at V and 4 bases at J, leaving 6 bases unmatched. The germline CDR1 and CDR2 sequences are LNHDA and SQIVND (reference sequence). Here the CDR3 reads CASSIVWTGSYEQYF. CDR3 nucleotide sequence: TGTGCCAGTAGTATAGTTTGGACAGGGTCTTACGAGCAGTACTTC.

The gene calls are TRBV5-6 and TRBJ2-7, with TRBD1 matching over 8 bases. With V trimmed by 6 bases and J by 2 bases, 16 bases remained unmatched. The CDR3 length is 17 residues. The germline V gene encodes CDR1 SGHDT and CDR2 YYEEEE. This CDR3 is CASKKFGAGTGTYEQYF. The CDR3 DNA follows: TGTGCCAGCAAAAAGTTCGGGGCCGGGACAGGAACCTACGAGCAGTACTTC.

The chain carries TRBV18 and TRBJ1-1; TRBD1 is a possible D gene (6 bases). Germline CDR1 reads KGHSH; CDR2 reads LQKENI. The CDR3 has 13 residues. With 3 bases removed from V and 8 bases from J, the gap between germline ends came to 13 bases. CDR3 amino acids: CASSPRDIREAFF. In nucleotides, the CDR3 is TGTGCCAGCTCACCCCGGGACATAAGGGAAGCTTTCTTT.

J is TRBJ1-2 and V is TRBV7-2; D is possibly TRBD1 (5 bases). The V gene's germline CDR1 is SGHTA and CDR2 FQGNSA. Trimming removed 1 base at V and 0 bases at J, with 9 bases between. CDR3 length: 15 amino acids. CDR3 in DNA: TGTGCCAGCAGCTTAGACACAGGAACTAACTATGGCTACACCTTC. Its protein is CASSLDTGTNYGYTF.

This clone was observed a handful of times. The rearrangement joins TRBV5-8 to TRBJ2-7; D is perhaps TRBD1 (6 bases). The CDR3 is made up of 16 amino acids. Germline V lookup: CDR1 SGHTS, CDR2 YDEGEE. Deletions cut 2 bases from V and 2 bases from J, with 17 bases between. The CDR3 is CASSFQSAGATYEQYF. The CDR3 coding sequence is TGTGCCAGCAGCTTTCAGTCGGCAGGGGCCACCTACGAGCAGTACTTC.

The chain has TRBV5-1 and TRBJ1-1; TRBD1 agrees at 8 bases. In germline, CDR1 is SGHRS, CDR2 YFSETQ. V was clipped by 0 bases and J by 5 bases; unmatched bases: 6. The CDR3 contains 15 residues. The CDR3: CASSLGTGPGTEAFF. CDR3 nucleotides: TGCGCCAGCAGCTTGGGGACAGGGCCGGGGACTGAAGCTTTCTTT.

A few counts support this clone. The genes are TRBV6-1 and TRBJ1-5; D unresolved. The CDR3 has 11 amino acids. Trimming left V 8 bases short and J 6 bases short, with 8 bases between. CDR1 MNHNS and CDR2 SASEGT come from the germline V gene. The CDR3 nucleotides are TGTGCCAGCTCGGCGGGTCAGCCCCAGCATTTT. This gives the protein CASSAGQPQHF.

This rearrangement joins TRBV6-1 to TRBJ2-7; tentative D call: TRBD2 (9 bases). CDR1 and CDR2 (germline): MNHNS, SASEGT. V was shortened by 4 bases and J by 7 bases, with 23 bases between the two germline ends. The CDR3 contains 16 residues. The CDR3, as DNA: TGTGCCAGCAGTGGCAGGGGGCTAGCGGGGCCTATGGAGCAGTACTTC. This translates into CASSGRGLAGPMEQYF.

The V call is TRBV5-4, the J call TRBJ2-5; perhaps TRBD1 as D (5 bases). Deletions cut 4 bases from V and 4 bases from J, with 11 bases between. The germline V gene encodes CDR1 SGHNT and CDR2 YYREEE (reference sequence). There are 13 residues in the CDR3. The CDR3 loop reads CASSQGVGETQYF. The CDR3 DNA follows: TGTGCCAGCAGCCAGGGTGTGGGAGAGACCCAGTACTTC.

The gene calls are TRBV9 and TRBJ2-2, with D possibly matching TRBD1 (6 bases). The CDR3 runs to 15 residues. CDR1 is SGDLS and CDR2 is YYNGEE in the germline V gene. Between the trimmed V and J ends, which lost 2 bases and 0 bases, there was a span of 8 bases. DNA of the CDR3: TGTGCCAGCAGCGTTAGGGGGACGAACACCGGGGAGCTGTTTTTT. Its translation: CASSVRGTNTGELFF. The entire variable domain, with the rest obtained from reference TRBV9 and TRBJ2-2, is as follows: DSGVTQTPKHLITATGQRVTLRCSPRSGDLSVYWYQQSLDQGLQFLIQYYNGEERAKGNILERFSAQQFPDLHSELNLSSLELGDSALYFCASSVRGTNTGELFFGEGSRLTVL.

This rearrangement joins TRBV21-1 to TRBJ2-2; the table names TRBD2, a call not compared with the DNA. TRBV21-1 is listed as a pseudogene. The CDR3 runs to 16 residues. The CDR3 sequence: CASRVPGLKNTGELFF. CDR3 in DNA: TGTGCCAGCAGGGTACCGGGACTGAAAAACACCGGGGAGCTGTTTTTT.

Only a few counts were recorded for this clone. The gene calls are TRBV9 and TRBJ1-2; 8 bases line up with TRBD1. CDR1 SGDLS and CDR2 YYNGEE come from the germline V gene. There are 13 residues in the CDR3. V gave up 4 bases and J gave up 8 bases; unmatched junction bases: 7. CDR3 in amino acids: CASSRTGPGGYTF. The DNA for the CDR3 is TGTGCCAGCAGCCGGACAGGGCCGGGGGGCTACACCTTC. The full variable domain, rest sourced from reference TRBV9 and TRBJ1-2, is DSGVTQTPKHLITATGQRVTLRCSPRSGDLSVYWYQQSLDQGLQFLIQYYNGEERAKGNILERFSAQQFPDLHSELNLSSLELGDSALYFCASSRTGPGGYTFGSGTRLTVV.

V and J are TRBV5-6 and TRBJ2-7, with D unresolved. CDR1 and CDR2 (germline): SGHDT, YYEEEE. V was trimmed by 0 bases and J by 8 bases, leaving 3 bases between them. The CDR3 is 10 residues long. The CDR3 nucleotides read TGTGCCAGCAGCTTGGGGCAGCAGTACTTC. Residues: CASSLGQQYF.

The chain couples TRBV11-3 to TRBJ2-7, with 10 bases fitting TRBD1. Germline values: CDR1 SGHNT, CDR2 YENEEA. The ends lost 4 bases at V and 7 bases at J; junction bases unmatched: 10. The CDR3 has 15 residues. CDR3 coding DNA: TGTGCCAGCAGCTCACCGGGACAGGGGTCTGAAGAGCAGTACTTC. Translation gives CASSSPGQGSEEQYF.

This clone was counted once. The chain combines TRBV4-2 with TRBJ2-5, with 7 bases that match TRBD1. Germline values: CDR1 LGHNA, CDR2 YNFKEQ. The CDR3 runs 15 residues. Trimming took 0 bases from V and 5 from J; bases not matched to a gene: 6. The CDR3 loop reads CASSQDGTGVETQYF. In nucleotides, the CDR3 is TGTGCCAGCAGCCAAGATGGAACAGGGGTGGAGACCCAGTACTTC.

The rearrangement uses TRBV30 and TRBJ2-3; D is uncertain. Trimming cost V 0 bases and J 0 bases, with 10 bases left between them. Germline V gene data show CDR1 as GTSNPN and CDR2 as SVGIG (reference sequence). The CDR3 contains 15 residues. The CDR3 coding sequence is TGTGCCTGGAGTGTGTTGCCGGGTAGCACAGATACGCAGTATTTT. It translates to CAWSVLPGSTDTQYF. The variable domain in full, completed from reference TRBV30 and TRBJ2-3, reads SQTIHQWPATLVQPVGSPLSLECTVEGTSNPNLYWYRQAAGRGLQLLFYSVGIGQISSEVPQNLSASRPQDRQFILSSKKLLLSDSGFYLCAWSVLPGSTDTQYFGPGTRLTVL.

This chain's CDR3 is CASSDSGDRLSYEQYF. In nucleotides, the CDR3 is TGTGCCAGCAGTGATTCGGGGGACAGGCTCTCCTACGAGCAGTACTTC. This chain joins TRBV25-1 and TRBJ2-7; 8 bases fit TRBD1. Germline trimming cut 3 bases from V and 0 bases from J; bases unmatched to any gene: 7. Germline V gene data show CDR1 as MGHDK and CDR2 as SYGVNS. The CDR3 is 16 amino acids.

V usage is TRBV9 and J usage is TRBJ2-5; 11 positions match TRBD2. V lost 0 bases and J lost 5; bases outside the gene matches: 3. The CDR3 consists of 15 residues. The germline gives CDR1 SGDLS, CDR2 YYNGEE. The DNA for the CDR3 is TGTGCCAGCAGCGTAGATAGCGGGAGGGGTGAGACCCAGTACTTC. Amino acid sequence: CASSVDSGRGETQYF. The whole variable domain, filled in from reference TRBV9 and TRBJ2-5, reads DSGVTQTPKHLITATGQRVTLRCSPRSGDLSVYWYQQSLDQGLQFLIQYYNGEERAKGNILERFSAQQFPDLHSELNLSSLELGDSALYFCASSVDSGRGETQYFGPGTRLLVL.

The rearrangement uses TRBV6-4 and TRBJ2-3, with TRBD2 matching 14 bases. V trimming: 3 bases; J trimming: 4 bases; junction bases outside the gene matches: 0. The CDR3 consists of 15 residues. Germline V CDR1 and CDR2: MRHNA, SNTAGT. The CDR3 DNA reads TGTGCCAGCAGTGAGACTAGCGGGGGGGCAGATACGCAGTATTTT. Its protein is CASSETSGGADTQYF.